These 27 T cell receptor beta chains share one sample of origin, sequenced in a study of T-cell memory formation after mild COVID-19. TCRdb recomputed calls from the 5' RACE reads with MiXCR, one row per CDR3 protein. The data show under 450,000 distinct CDR3 sequences, 20% to 30% seen once. Sequenced: PBMCs or a T cell subset sorted from them (not recorded which). The origin of the receptors is an adult woman who had mild COVID-19 (a few samples of this study predate the infection). Cell type and time point are not known.

The J gene is TRBJ2-1, the V gene TRBV5-1; 8 bases fit TRBD1. Unmatched junction bases numbered 5, after V lost 6 bases and J lost 6 bases. The V gene's germline CDR1 is SGHRS and CDR2 YFSETQ. The CDR3 covers 13 residues. The CDR3 protein is CASMGRGLNEQFF. In nucleotides, the CDR3 is TGCGCCAGCATGGGCAGGGGGCTCAATGAGCAGTTCTTC.

This clonotype was seen a few times. V usage is TRBV7-8 and J usage is TRBJ2-2, with D unresolved. The CDR3 runs to 14 residues. The V end was cut by 1 base, the J end by 6 bases, with 9 bases between. Germline V gives CDR1 SGHVS, CDR2 FQNEAQ. The DNA of the CDR3 is TGTGCCAGCAGCTTAGTTCGAGTCTCCGGGGAGCTGTTTTTT. Encoded protein: CASSLVRVSGELFF.

This clonotype was seen a handful of times. This chain connects TRBV27 to TRBJ1-2; weak D call: TRBD1 (6 bases). This CDR3 has 14 residues. Trimming removed 3 bases at V and 10 bases at J, with 18 bases between. Germline-derived CDR1 and CDR2 are MNHEY and SMNVEV (reference sequence). CDR3 sequence: CASSFTTGLKPYTF. In nucleotides, the CDR3 is TGTGCCAGCAGTTTTACAACAGGGCTCAAACCCTACACCTTC.

This clonotype turned up a few times. This chain joins TRBV5-1 and TRBJ1-1; D unclear. CDR3 size: 14 residues. Trimming left V 2 bases short and J 4 bases short, with 12 bases between. Germline V gene lookup returns CDR1 SGHRS and CDR2 YFSETQ. The chain's CDR3 is CASSFNRLGTEAFF. CDR3 in DNA: TGCGCCAGCAGCTTTAATCGGCTGGGCACTGAAGCTTTCTTT.

CDR3 coding DNA: TGCAGCGCGGGCGATAGGACCTCTGGAAACACCATATATTTT. This encodes CSAGDRTSGNTIYF. The V gene is TRBV29-1, the J gene TRBJ1-3; D is unclear. This CDR3 region has 14 residues. The V end was cut by 7 bases, the J end by 0 bases, with 13 bases between. Germline V gene lookup returns CDR1 SQVTM and CDR2 ANQGSEA.

This clonotype was picked up a small number of times. The chain uses TRBV12-3 or TRBV12-4 and TRBJ2-1; a possible D gene is TRBD1 (6 bases). V was cut by 0 bases and J by 7 bases, with 19 bases left in between. The CDR3 is 17 residues long. CDR3 amino acids: CASSLAVRGQGANEQFF. CDR3 coding DNA: TGTGCCAGCAGTTTAGCTGTCAGGGGTCAGGGAGCAAATGAGCAGTTCTTC.

This clonotype was counted ten times or more. The chain carries TRBV30 and TRBJ2-7, with 9 bases lining up with TRBD1. CDR3 size: 15 residues. J was trimmed by 1 base and V by 5 bases; bases with no gene match: 9. Germline values: CDR1 GTSNPN, CDR2 SVGIG (reference sequence). DNA of the CDR3: TGTGCCTGGGCCTCGGGACAGGGTTATTCCTACGAGCAGTACTTC. Protein sequence: CAWASGQGYSYEQYF.

This clonotype came up a few times. The CDR3 here is CSARNGQSSYNEQFF. For the CDR3, the DNA is TGCAGTGCTAGAAATGGGCAAAGCTCCTACAATGAGCAGTTCTTC. The rearrangement uses TRBV20-1 and TRBJ2-1; D is ambiguous. This CDR3 has 15 residues. Germline values: CDR1 DFQATT, CDR2 SNEGSKA (reference sequence). V was shortened by 2 bases and J by 0 bases, with 11 bases between the two germline ends.

The chain is built from TRBV5-1 and TRBJ1-1; the match to TRBD1 covers 8 bases. The CDR3 consists of 14 residues. Unmatched junction bases numbered 7, after V lost 4 bases and J lost 5 bases. Germline-derived CDR1 and CDR2 are SGHRS and YFSETQ. CDR3 loop: CASSPGQGRTEAFF. The CDR3 DNA is TGCGCCAGCAGCCCAGGACAGGGAAGAACTGAAGCTTTCTTT.

This clonotype has a handful of counts. This rearrangement joins TRBV3-1 to TRBJ1-2; TRBD1 matches 8 bases. Looked up from germline, CDR1 is LGHDT and CDR2 is YNNKEL (reference sequence). Trimming cost V 4 bases and J 2 bases; bases outside gene matches: 6. This CDR3 is built from 15 residues. The CDR3 reads CASSLGQGSNYGYTF. DNA for the CDR3: TGTGCCAGCAGCCTAGGACAGGGATCCAACTATGGCTACACCTTC.

This chain uses TRBV5-1 with TRBJ2-5; 7 bases are a match to TRBD1. The germline V gene has CDR1 SGHRS and CDR2 YFSETQ. The CDR3 contains 13 residues. The V gene end was trimmed by 5 bases and the J gene end by 5 bases; junction bases not matched to a gene: 6. In nucleotides, the CDR3 is TGCGCCAGCAGTGAGACAGGGCGGGAGACCCAGTACTTC. Translation: CASSETGRETQYF. The complete variable domain, with remaining parts taken from reference TRBV5-1 and TRBJ2-5, reads KAGVTQTPRYLIKTRGQQVTLSCSPISGHRSVSWYQQTPGQGLQFLFEYFSETQRNKGNFPGRFSGRQFSNSRSEMNVSTLELGDSALYLCASSETGRETQYFGPGTRLLVL.

The V and J genes are TRBV7-2 and TRBJ2-6, with TRBD1 as a possible D gene (6 bases). This CDR3 comprises 16 residues. V was cut by 0 bases and J by 2 bases, with 8 bases left in between. Germline CDR1 SGHTA, CDR2 FQGNSA. CDR3 coding DNA: TGTGCCAGCAGCTTAGCGGCAGGGGCTGGGGCCAACGTCCTGACTTTC. Its translation is CASSLAAGAGANVLTF.

Notes on this clonotype: A single base separates this from a much larger clone, so it may be a read error. The chain's CDR3 is CASSDGRNTEAFF. CDR3 in DNA: TGTGCCAGCAGCGACGGACGGAACACTGAAGCTTTCTTT. J is TRBJ1-1 and V is TRBV7-8; no reliable D call. Germline V gene lookup returns CDR1 SGHVS and CDR2 FQNEAQ. The CDR3 extends over 13 amino acids. Trimming pared 5 bases from V and 1 base from J, leaving 8 bases between.

CDR3 protein: CASSLQTQARRARELFF. CDR3 sequence (DNA): TGTGCCAGCAGCTTACAGACCCAAGCCCGGCGTGCCAGGGAGCTGTTTTTT. V usage is TRBV7-2 and J usage is TRBJ2-2; D is unclear. V was shortened by 2 bases and J by 9 bases, with 22 bases between the two germline ends. This CDR3 has 17 residues. The germline V gene encodes CDR1 SGHTA and CDR2 FQGNSA. Based on the CDR3 plus reference TRBV7-2 and TRBJ2-2, the full variable domain is GAGVSQSPSNKVTEKGKDVELRCDPISGHTALYWYRQSLGQGLEFLIYFQGNSAPDKSGLPSDRFSAERTGGSVSTLTIQRTQQEDSAVYLCASSLQTQARRARELFFGEGSRLTVL.

This clonotype showed up just a few times. The chain employs TRBV4-1 and TRBJ2-3; 12 bases fit TRBD2. Germline V gene lookup returns CDR1 MGHRA and CDR2 YSYEKL. V shed 1 base, J shed 6 bases, and the junction held 11 bases outside the gene matches. This CDR3 has 18 residues. CDR3 in DNA: TGCGCCAGCAGCCAAGGACTAGCGGGGGTCCAGACTAAGGATACGCAGTATTTT. As protein: CASSQGLAGVQTKDTQYF.

This clonotype was counted many times. CDR3 loop: CASSLGGGEQFF. CDR3 sequence (DNA): TGTGCCAGCAGCTTAGGCGGGGGTGAGCAGTTCTTC. The chain recombines TRBV7-3 with TRBJ2-1, with 7 nucleotides matching TRBD2. The junction had 1 base not matched to a gene; V was cut back by 2 bases and J by 9 bases. CDR3 size: 12 residues. CDR1 and CDR2 from the germline V gene are SGHTA and FQGTGA.

This clonotype was recorded a few times. The gene calls are TRBV7-8 and TRBJ2-2; D is tentatively TRBD1 or TRBD2 (5 bases each). This CDR3 has 18 residues. The V gene's germline CDR1 is SGHVS and CDR2 FQNEAQ. The V end was cut by 1 base, the J end by 2 bases, with 17 bases between. The CDR3 DNA follows: TGTGCCAGCAGCTTAGAGCCCTCCTGGGGGAAAAACACCGGGGAGCTGTTTTTT. Translating it yields CASSLEPSWGKNTGELFF.

The chain joins TRBV7-8 to TRBJ2-3; TRBD2 is a possible D gene (7 bases). Germline CDR1 SGHVS, CDR2 FQNEAQ. This CDR3 is 16 amino acids long. Trimming removed 4 bases at V and 5 bases at J, with 19 bases between. The chain's CDR3 is CASSSGGRVIGDTQYF. CDR3 DNA sequence: TGTGCCAGCAGCTCCGGGGGGCGCGTAATTGGAGATACGCAGTATTTT.

This clonotype was counted only a few times. The gene calls are TRBV20-1 and TRBJ2-3; D remains ambiguous. V was shortened by 5 bases and J by 4 bases, with 19 bases between the two germline ends. The germline V gene has CDR1 DFQATT and CDR2 SNEGSKA (reference sequence). This CDR3 region has 15 residues. CDR3 nucleotides: TGCAGTGCTCAGAGTCCCACCAGTTCCGCAGATACGCAGTATTTT. This sequence encodes CSAQSPTSSADTQYF.

This clonotype came up a few times. This chain joins TRBV7-3 and TRBJ1-1; perhaps TRBD1 as D (6 bases). Trimming stripped 4 bases from V and 2 bases from J, with 14 bases between. This CDR3 has 15 amino acids. The germline V gene encodes CDR1 SGHTA and CDR2 FQGTGA. The chain's CDR3 is CASSSGLGGNTEAFF. Here the CDR3 DNA reads TGTGCCAGCAGCTCGGGTCTAGGGGGTAACACTGAAGCTTTCTTT. The full variable domain, its missing parts supplied by reference TRBV7-3 and TRBJ1-1, is GAGVSQTPSNKVTEKGKYVELRCDPISGHTALYWYRQSLGQGPEFLIYFQGTGAADDSGLPNDRFFAVRPEGSVSTLKIQRTERGDSAVYLCASSSGLGGNTEAFFGQGTRLTVV.

V usage is TRBV6-2 or TRBV6-3 and J usage is TRBJ2-5, with D unclear. V lost 7 bases and J lost 5, with 8 bases in between. The CDR3 loop spans 11 amino acids. The germline V gene has CDR1 MNHEY and CDR2 SVGEGT. The chain's CDR3 is CASTHWETQYF. DNA of the CDR3: TGTGCCAGCACCCACTGGGAGACCCAGTACTTC.

The chain is built from TRBV18 and TRBJ1-1; D unresolved. CDR3 length: 14 amino acids. With 3 bases removed from V and 3 bases from J, the gap between germline ends came to 11 bases. CDR1 is KGHSH and CDR2 is LQKENI in the germline V gene. DNA for the CDR3: TGTGCCAGCTCACCTCCGGGGTTCGACACTGAAGCTTTCTTT. It yields the protein CASSPPGFDTEAFF.

The V and J genes are TRBV4-1 and TRBJ2-7; tentatively, D is TRBD1 or TRBD2 (5 bases each). The CDR3 length is 13 residues. V was trimmed by 1 base and J by 5 bases, leaving 9 bases between them. The V gene's germline CDR1 is MGHRA and CDR2 YSYEKL. In DNA form, the CDR3 reads TGCGCCAGCAGCCAAGCTAGGGACCACGAGCAGTACTTC. Translation: CASSQARDHEQYF.

The table lists this clonotype with a few counts. The chain carries TRBV24-1 and TRBJ1-2; 8 nucleotides align to TRBD1. Germline trimming cut 2 bases from V and 6 bases from J; bases unmatched to any gene: 1. Germline CDR1 reads KGHDR; CDR2 reads SFDVKD. The CDR3 length is 13 residues. CDR3 sequence: CATSDWTGNGYTF. CDR3 sequence (DNA): TGTGCCACCAGTGATTGGACAGGGAATGGCTACACCTTC.

DNA of the CDR3: TGCGCCAGCAGCCCCGGGCCCTTAAAGAAGAGCAATCAGCCCCAGCATTTT. This gives the protein CASSPGPLKKSNQPQHF. V usage is TRBV5-1 and J usage is TRBJ1-5; D uncertain. The germline V gene has CDR1 SGHRS and CDR2 YFSETQ. V lost 4 bases to trimming and J lost 1 base, with 18 bases between them. The CDR3 runs 17 residues.

Turning to this clonotype: This may arise from a read error, as a much more abundant clone is one base away. Since the CDR3 does not end with the conserved phenylalanine or tryptophan, this likely comes from a read error. This chain links TRBV9 with TRBJ2-5; 10 bases fit TRBD2. Germline CDR1 reads SGDLS; CDR2 reads YYNGEE. The CDR3 runs to 18 residues. Trimming took 3 bases from V and 0 from J; bases not matched to a gene: 11. CDR3 sequence reads: CASSARPLSGGNQETQYL. CDR3 coding DNA: TGTGCCAGCAGCGCCCGGCCCCTTAGCGGGGGGAACCAAGAGACCCAGTACTTA.

This clonotype has more than one count but fewer than ten. This sequence joins TRBV11-3 and TRBJ2-3, with 8 bases identical to TRBD1. The CDR3 spans 19 residues. Trimming removed 5 bases from V and 6 bases from J; junction bases left unmatched: 22. Germline lookup yields CDR1 SGHNT and CDR2 YENEEA. This chain's CDR3 is CASSAPGQGMGHMVDTQYF. As DNA, the CDR3 is TGTGCCAGCAGCGCCCCCGGACAGGGAATGGGACATATGGTGGATACGCAGTATTTT. Variable domain in full (rest from reference TRBV11-3 and TRBJ2-3): EAGVVQSPRYKIIEKKQPVAFWCNPISGHNTLYWYLQNLGQGPELLIRYENEEAVDDSQLPKDRFSAERLKGVDSTLKIQPAELGDSAVYLCASSAPGQGMGHMVDTQYFGPGTRLTVL.